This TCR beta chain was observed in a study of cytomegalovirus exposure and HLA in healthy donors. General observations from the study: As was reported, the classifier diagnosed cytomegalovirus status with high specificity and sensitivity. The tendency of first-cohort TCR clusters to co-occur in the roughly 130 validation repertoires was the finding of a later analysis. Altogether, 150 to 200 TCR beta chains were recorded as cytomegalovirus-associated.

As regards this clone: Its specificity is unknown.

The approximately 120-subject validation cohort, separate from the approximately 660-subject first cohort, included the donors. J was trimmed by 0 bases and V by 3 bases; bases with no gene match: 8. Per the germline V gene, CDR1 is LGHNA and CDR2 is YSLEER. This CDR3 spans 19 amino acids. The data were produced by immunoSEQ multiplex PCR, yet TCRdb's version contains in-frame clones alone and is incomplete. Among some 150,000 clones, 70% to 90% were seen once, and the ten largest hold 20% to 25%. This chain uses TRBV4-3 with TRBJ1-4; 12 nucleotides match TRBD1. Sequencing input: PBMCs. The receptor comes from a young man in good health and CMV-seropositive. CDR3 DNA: TGCGCCAGCAGCCAGTCCGGGACAGGGGGCTTTGCAACTAATGAAAAACTGTTTTTT. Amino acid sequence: CASSQSGTGGFATNEKLFF.